This T cell receptor beta chain appears in the sequencing data of a study of T cell repertoires in cytomegalovirus infection. Overall study context: Indications came from public TCR beta signatures; they pointed to CMV infection and to a matching HLA type. Whole-study results and caveats: HLA-C-restricted CMV-specific TCR beta clonotypes prevailed in the ex vivo response.

TCRdb itself ran the reads through MiXCR, one entry per CDR3 protein. In the table there are roughly 250,000 distinct CDR3 sequences, about 12% of which are singletons. The germline gives CDR1 SGHTA, CDR2 FQGNSA. The V and J ends lost 3 bases and 5 bases respectively, with 11 bases between them. CDR3 size: 14 residues. The sample holds many counts of this clonotype. As yet, its antigen is unknown. This TCR was sampled from a human donor in good health (CMV status not recorded). Some clones in this sample may be carry-over from other donors' samples. The chain joins TRBV7-2 to TRBJ1-5; D may be TRBD1 (6 bases). Sequencing was carried out using PBMCs. The CDR3 sequence is CASSLDSLYQPQHF. The CDR3 coding sequence is TGTGCCAGCAGCTTGGACAGTCTTTATCAGCCCCAGCATTTT.